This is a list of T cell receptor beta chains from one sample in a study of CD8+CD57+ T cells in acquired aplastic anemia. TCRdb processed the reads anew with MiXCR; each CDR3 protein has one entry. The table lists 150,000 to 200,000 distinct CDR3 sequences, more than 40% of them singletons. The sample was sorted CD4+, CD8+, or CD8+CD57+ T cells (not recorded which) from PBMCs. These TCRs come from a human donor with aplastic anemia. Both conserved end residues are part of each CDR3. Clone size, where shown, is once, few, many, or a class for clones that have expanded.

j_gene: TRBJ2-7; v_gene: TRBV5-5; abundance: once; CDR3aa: CASSRAGTGTSYEQYF
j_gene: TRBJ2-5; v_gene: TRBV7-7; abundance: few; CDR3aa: CASSFGGAQETQYF
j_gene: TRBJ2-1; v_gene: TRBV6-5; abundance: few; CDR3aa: CASSYSKTNGEQFF
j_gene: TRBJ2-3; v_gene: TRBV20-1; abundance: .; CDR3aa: CSARPSGRAADTQYF
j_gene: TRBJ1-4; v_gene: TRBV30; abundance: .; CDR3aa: CAWTRTGTNEKLFF
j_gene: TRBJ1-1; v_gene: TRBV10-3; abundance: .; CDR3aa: CAISESFRIPNTVAFF
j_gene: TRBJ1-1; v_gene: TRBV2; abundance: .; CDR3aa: CASSARDTEAFF
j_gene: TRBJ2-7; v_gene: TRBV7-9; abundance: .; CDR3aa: CASSLPWSYEQYF
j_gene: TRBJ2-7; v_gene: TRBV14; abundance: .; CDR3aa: CASSQDWGEQYF
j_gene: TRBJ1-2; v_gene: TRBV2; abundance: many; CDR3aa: CASSEALQDSHHGYTF
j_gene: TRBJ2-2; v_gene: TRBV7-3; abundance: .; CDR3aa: CASSPAGGTGELFF
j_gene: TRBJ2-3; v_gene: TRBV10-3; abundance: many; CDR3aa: CAVRGEGEDTQYF
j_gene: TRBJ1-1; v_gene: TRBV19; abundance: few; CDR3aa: CASSDSSMNTEAFF
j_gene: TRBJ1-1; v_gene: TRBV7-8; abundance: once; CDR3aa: CASTTSVNTEAFF
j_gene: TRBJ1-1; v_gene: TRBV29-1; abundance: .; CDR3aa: CSVAGTAANTEALF
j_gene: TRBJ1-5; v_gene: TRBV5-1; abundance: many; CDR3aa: CASSPGQGGNQPQHF
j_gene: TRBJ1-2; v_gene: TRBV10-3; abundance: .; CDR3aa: CAISPPEAGGDYGYTF
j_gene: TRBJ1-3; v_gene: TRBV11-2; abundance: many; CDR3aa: CASRTTGTGHGNTIYF
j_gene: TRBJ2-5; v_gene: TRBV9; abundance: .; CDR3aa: CASSVNPGGGETQYF
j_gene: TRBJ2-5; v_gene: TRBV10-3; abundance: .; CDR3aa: CAISEVGGEETQYF
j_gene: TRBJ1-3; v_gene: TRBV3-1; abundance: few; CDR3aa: CASSQESYSGNTIYF
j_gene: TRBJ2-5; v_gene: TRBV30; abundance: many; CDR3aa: CAWSRGDRGFGETQYF
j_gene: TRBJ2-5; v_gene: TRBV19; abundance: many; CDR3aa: CASSPLQTSGSWETQYF
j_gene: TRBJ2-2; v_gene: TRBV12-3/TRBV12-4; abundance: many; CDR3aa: CASSPKQGWTGELFF
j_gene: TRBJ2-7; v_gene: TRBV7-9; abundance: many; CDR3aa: CASSLDGTRYEQYF
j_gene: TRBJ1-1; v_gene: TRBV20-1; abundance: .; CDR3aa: CSASLTGTEAFF
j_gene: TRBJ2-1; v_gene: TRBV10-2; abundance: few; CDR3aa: CASSESYLSYNEQFF
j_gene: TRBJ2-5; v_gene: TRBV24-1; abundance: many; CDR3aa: CATSDLDQETQYF
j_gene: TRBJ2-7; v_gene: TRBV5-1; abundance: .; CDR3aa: CASSPIYEQYF
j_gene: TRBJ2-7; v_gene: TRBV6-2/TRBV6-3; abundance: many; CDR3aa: CASSYQGTGYEQYF
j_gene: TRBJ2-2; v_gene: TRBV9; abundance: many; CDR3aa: CASSAGGTTGELFF
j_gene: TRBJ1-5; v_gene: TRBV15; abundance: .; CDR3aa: CATSRESGTGVRQPQHF
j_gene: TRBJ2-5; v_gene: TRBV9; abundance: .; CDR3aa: CASSVQGKNQETQYF
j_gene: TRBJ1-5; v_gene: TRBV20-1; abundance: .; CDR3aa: CSARDSGPQPQHF
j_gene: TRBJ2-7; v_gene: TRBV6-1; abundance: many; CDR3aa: CASSEGGGGQGLNYEQYF
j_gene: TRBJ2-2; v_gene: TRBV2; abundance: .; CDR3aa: CASSQTPENTGELFF
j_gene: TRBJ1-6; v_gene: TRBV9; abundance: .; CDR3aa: CASSVDGDRRNSPLHF
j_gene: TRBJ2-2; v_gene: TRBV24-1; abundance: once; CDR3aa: CAVSRGTGSGELFF
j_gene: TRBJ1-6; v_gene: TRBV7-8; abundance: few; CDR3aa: CASSLGVGTGTLHF
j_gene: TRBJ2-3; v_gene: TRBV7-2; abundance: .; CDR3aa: CASSFAGRLAASTDTRYF
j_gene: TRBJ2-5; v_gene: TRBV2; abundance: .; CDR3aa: CASSGSRSETQYF
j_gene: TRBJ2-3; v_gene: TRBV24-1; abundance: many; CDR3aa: CATSAPGVETDTQYF
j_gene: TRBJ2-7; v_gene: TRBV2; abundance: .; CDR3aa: CASRVGQGPYEQYF
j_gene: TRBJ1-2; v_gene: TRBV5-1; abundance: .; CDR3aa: CASSLNWGGYTF
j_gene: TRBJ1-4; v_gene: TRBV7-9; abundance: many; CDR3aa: CASSLVVRTALNEKLFF
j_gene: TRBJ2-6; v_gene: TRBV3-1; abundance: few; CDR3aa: CASSQVEGFSSGANVLTF
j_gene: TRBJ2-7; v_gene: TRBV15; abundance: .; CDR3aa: CATGVGHEQYF
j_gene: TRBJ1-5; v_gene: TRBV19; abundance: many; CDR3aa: CASSGGLGPQHF